The entry below describes one T cell receptor (beta chain). Antigen unknown. The patients with Susac syndrome were individuals who fulfilled the recently defined diagnostic criteria for disease that was either definite or probable. With random hexamers, reverse transcription was performed on about 0.5 to 1 ug of RNA. MiXCR was run by TCRdb on the immunoSEQ multiplex PCR reads, yielding one entry per CDR3 protein. The sample lists approximately 100,000 distinct CDR3 sequences; approximately 94% were seen once. This sample stems from a study of CD8 T cells in Susac syndrome. For the study at large: When blood was collected, patients with Susac syndrome were therapy-naive, were taking corticosteroids, or were receiving intravenous immunoglobulin alone. Study findings and constraints: Clonal CD8+ expansion in Susac was highest in TEMRA cells and active patients. Susac-specific public clones found in total CD8+ repertoires numbered 15 to 20, and those in CD8+ TEMRA repertoires numbered roughly 5.

The sequencing input was CD8+ T cells from PBMCs. The TCR sequence derives from a human donor with Susac syndrome.

The CDR3 here is CASSAGADSTYGYTF. CDR3 nucleotides: TGTGCCAGCAGCGCCGGGGCCGACAGCACCTATGGCTACACCTTC. The genes are TRBV9 and TRBJ1-2, with D possibly matching TRBD1 (5 bases). This CDR3 has 15 amino acids. With 3 bases removed from V and 4 bases from J, the gap between germline ends came to 16 bases. Per germline, CDR1 SGDLS and CDR2 YYNGEE.